This TCR beta chain originates from a study of cytotoxic CD8 clonotypes in ibrutinib-treated CLL. The CDR3 sequence is 15 residues long. The V end was cut by 1 base, the J end by 7 bases, with 14 bases between. Germline-derived CDR1 and CDR2 are MGHDK and SYGVNS. This clone is termed medium-sized (0.01 to 0.1%). Here immunoSEQ multiplex PCR was the method, and the copy in TCRdb shows in-frame clones only, minus some. The sample lists under 45,000 clones; about two thirds were seen once. About 2 micrograms of genomic DNA, which was extracted from cryopreserved PBMCs, served as the material used for the TCR beta libraries.

This clonotype was obtained from a human donor with chronic lymphocytic leukemia. The gene calls are TRBV25-1 and TRBJ1-5; D is possibly TRBD1 (5 bases). This sample comprised PBMCs, obtained at disease progression, from a patient treated with ibrutinib. The CDR3 loop reads CASSEFGEGAQPQHF. CDR3 nucleotide sequence: TGTGCCAGCAGTGAATTTGGGGAAGGGGCCCAGCCCCAGCATTTT. The whole variable domain, remainder taken from reference TRBV25-1 and TRBJ1-5, is EADIYQTPRYLVIGTGKKITLECSQTMGHDKMYWYQQDPGMELHLIHYSYGVNSTEKGDLSSESTVSRIRTEHFPLTLESARPSHTSQYLCASSEFGEGAQPQHFGDGTRLSIL.